This TCR beta chain was documented in a study of shared clonotypes between healthy human individuals. Unsorted samples used 85 million to 90 million PBMCs for genomic DNA. About this clone itself: Antigen unknown.

Study-wide results and limits: Sequencing depth was expected to affect clonotype sharing among donors.

This table comes from immunoSEQ multiplex PCR, and its TCRdb copy is limited to in-frame clones, with some not included. Of roughly 490,000 clones listed, 79% were seen once; the top ten hold approximately 12%. The TCR originated in a woman in her thirties or forties in good health. Some clones in this sample may be carry-over from other donors' samples. Sequenced: PBMCs.

The CDR3 here is CASSKELQETQYF. In DNA form, the CDR3 reads TGTGCCAGCTCAAAGGAGTTACAAGAGACCCAGTACTTC. V and J are TRBV18 and TRBJ2-5; D uncertain. The CDR3 covers 13 residues. CDR1 and CDR2 from the germline V gene are KGHSH and LQKENI. With 5 bases removed from V and 2 bases from J, the gap between germline ends came to 9 bases.